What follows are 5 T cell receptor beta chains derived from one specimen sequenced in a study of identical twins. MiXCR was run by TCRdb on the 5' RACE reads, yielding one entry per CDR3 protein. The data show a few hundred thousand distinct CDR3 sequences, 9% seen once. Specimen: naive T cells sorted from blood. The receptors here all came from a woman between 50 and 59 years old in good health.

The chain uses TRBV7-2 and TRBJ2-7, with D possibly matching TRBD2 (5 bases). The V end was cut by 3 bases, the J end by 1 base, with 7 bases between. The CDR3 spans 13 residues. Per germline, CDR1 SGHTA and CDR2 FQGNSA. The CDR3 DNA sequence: TGTGCCAGCAGCTTTGAGGGTTCCTACGAGCAGTACTTC. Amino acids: CASSFEGSYEQYF.

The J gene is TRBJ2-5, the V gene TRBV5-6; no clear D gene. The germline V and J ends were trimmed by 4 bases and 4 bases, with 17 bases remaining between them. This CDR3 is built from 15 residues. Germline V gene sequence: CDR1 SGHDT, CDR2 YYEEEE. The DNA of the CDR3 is TGTGCCAGCAGCCCCGGCCCCTACAGCCGAGAGACCCAGTACTTC. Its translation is CASSPGPYSRETQYF.

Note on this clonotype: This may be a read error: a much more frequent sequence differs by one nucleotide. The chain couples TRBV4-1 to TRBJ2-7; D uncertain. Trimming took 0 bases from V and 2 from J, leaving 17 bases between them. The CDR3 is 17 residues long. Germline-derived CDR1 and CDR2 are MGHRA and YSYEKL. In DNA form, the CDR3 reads TGCGCCAGCAGCCAAGATCCCTTGCTTGCTGGGGCCTACGAGCAGTACTTC. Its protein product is CASSQDPLLAGAYEQYF.

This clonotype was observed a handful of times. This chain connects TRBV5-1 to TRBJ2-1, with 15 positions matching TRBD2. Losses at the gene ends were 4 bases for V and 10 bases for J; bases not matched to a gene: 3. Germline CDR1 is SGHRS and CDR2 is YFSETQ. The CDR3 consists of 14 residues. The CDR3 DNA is TGCGCCAGCAGCGCCGGGACTAGCGGGAGGGAGCAGTTCTTC. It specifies CASSAGTSGREQFF.

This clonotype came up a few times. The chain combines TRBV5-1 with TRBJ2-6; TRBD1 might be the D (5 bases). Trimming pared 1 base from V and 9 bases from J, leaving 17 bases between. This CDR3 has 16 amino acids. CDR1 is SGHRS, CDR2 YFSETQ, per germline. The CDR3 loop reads CASSLLSGLLGNVLTF. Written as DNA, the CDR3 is TGCGCCAGCAGCTTGTTGTCAGGGCTCCTGGGCAACGTCCTGACTTTC.